Sequencing of this T cell receptor (beta chain) was carried out in a study of T cells after yellow fever vaccination. Turning to the study itself: Where fractions had low cell numbers, libraries were prepared from them with the SMART-Seq v4 Ultra Low Input RNA kit. General study findings and limits: Booster samples showed a return of most primary-vaccination clones (roughly 96% CD4, roughly 85% CD8). The CD4 and CD8 compartments had a small share of their clonotypes in common.

The 5'RACE template-switching step produced TCR cDNA and added a universal primer site and UMIs. TCRdb reprocessed the 5' RACE reads with MiXCR, giving one entry per CDR3 protein. The sample has some 400,000 distinct CDR3 sequences, approximately 19% seen once. Remarks on this clonotype: Its antigen remains unknown.

Trimming left V 4 bases short and J 12 bases short, with 13 bases between. CDR3 length equals 12 residues. CDR1 is LNHNV, CDR2 YYDKDF, per germline (reference sequence). The chain links TRBV15 to TRBJ2-1, with D unresolved. Sequences were derived from PBMCs, sampled before the yellow fever booster vaccination. The receptor comes from a man aged 18 to 35 who received the YFV17D yellow fever vaccine. CDR3 sequence reads: CATSTEARRQFF. Here the CDR3 DNA reads TGTGCCACCAGCACCGAAGCCCGAAGGCAGTTCTTC.